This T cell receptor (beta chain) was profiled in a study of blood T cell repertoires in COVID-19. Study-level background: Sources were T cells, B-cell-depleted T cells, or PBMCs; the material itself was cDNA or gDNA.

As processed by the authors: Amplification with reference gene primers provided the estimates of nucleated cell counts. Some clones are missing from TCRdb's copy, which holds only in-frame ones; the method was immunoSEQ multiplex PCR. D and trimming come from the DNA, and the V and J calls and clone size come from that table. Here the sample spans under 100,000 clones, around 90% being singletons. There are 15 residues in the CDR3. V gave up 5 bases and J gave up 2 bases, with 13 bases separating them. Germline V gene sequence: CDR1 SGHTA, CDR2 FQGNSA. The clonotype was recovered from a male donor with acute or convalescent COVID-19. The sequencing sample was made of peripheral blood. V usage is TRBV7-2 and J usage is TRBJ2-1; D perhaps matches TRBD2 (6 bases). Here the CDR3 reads CASSPRDSPYNEQFF. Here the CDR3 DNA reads TGTGCCAGCAGCCCCCGGGACTCACCCTACAATGAGCAGTTCTTC.